This T cell receptor (beta chain) was profiled in a study of OX40 agonist ivuxolimab in advanced cancers. The overall study: Mean age 60 years, range about 23 to 80; approximately 80% male. Study observations and caveats: The mean number of expanded clones was higher in CD8+ T cells than in CD4+.

Assay: immunoSEQ multiplex PCR; the TCRdb copy retains only in-frame clones and omits some. The sample has about 49,000 clones, about 80% seen once. Blood sampling took place at baseline, cycle 4 day 1, and cycle 7 day 1. On this clone itself: Its antigen is unidentified.

Per germline, CDR1 LNHDA and CDR2 SQIVND (reference sequence). The germline V and J ends were trimmed by 7 bases and 5 bases, with 20 bases remaining between them. The CDR3 runs to 15 residues. The receptor was isolated from an adult with an advanced solid tumor such as melanoma, head and neck, liver or kidney cancer. The sequencing used CD4+ or CD8+ T cells sorted from blood, collected in a trial of the OX40 agonist ivuxolimab. V gene TRBV19 combines with J gene TRBJ1-1; TRBD1 might be the D (5 bases). CDR3 region: CASTSKVRVATEAFF. CDR3 sequence (DNA): TGTGCCAGTACAAGCAAGGTCAGGGTTGCAACTGAAGCTTTCTTT.